These 29 T cell receptor beta chains came from one sample sequenced in a study of T cells in Graves' hyperthyroidism and ophthalmopathy. Using RNA transcripts as the source, TCR beta CDR3 regions were amplified. The HTBI set primed first-round TCR CDR3 RT-PCR. TCRdb reanalysed the multiplex PCR reads using MiXCR and keeps one entry per CDR3 protein. The data show hundreds of thousands of distinct CDR3 sequences, roughly 50% seen once. Specimen: peripheral blood or thyroid tissue (not recorded which). Receptor source: a woman under 30 with Graves' hyperthyroidism.

The gene calls are TRBV12-3 or TRBV12-4 and TRBJ1-2; 9 nucleotides line up with TRBD1. CDR3 length equals 15 residues. The V gene end was trimmed by 5 bases and the J gene end by 5 bases; junction bases not matched to a gene: 9. This CDR3 is CASSPTRDRVYGYTF. CDR3 nucleotides: TGTGCCAGCAGTCCGACGCGGGACAGGGTGTATGGCTACACCTTC.

This clonotype was seen repeatedly, ten times or more. Relative to the germline gene, one junction end is altered; a read error may explain this. The rearrangement joins TRBV10-2 to TRBJ1-3; D gene ambiguous. Germline CDR1 reads WSHSY; CDR2 reads SAAADI. The CDR3 is made up of 14 amino acids. The CDR3 nucleotides are TGCGCCAGCAGAGAGTTGCAGTGGGAAAACACCATATATTTT. Its translation: CASRELQWENTIYF.

CDR3: CASSPREATLNTEAFF. The CDR3 DNA follows: TGTGCCAGCAGCCCTAGAGAGGCGACACTGAACACTGAAGCTTTCTTT. The chain is built from TRBV7-2 and TRBJ1-1; D is undetermined. Germline V gene sequence: CDR1 SGHTA, CDR2 FQGNSA. CDR3 length: 16 amino acids. V was cut by 5 bases and J by 0 bases, with 16 bases left in between.

This clonotype was seen a few times. The J gene is TRBJ1-4, the V gene TRBV20-1, with D uncertain. V shed 6 bases and J shed 11 bases, with 16 bases lying between them. CDR1 and CDR2 from the germline V gene are DFQATT and SNEGSKA (reference sequence). The length of the CDR3 is 12 residues. CDR3 loop: CSATPDGKKLFF. The CDR3 DNA is TGCAGTGCCACTCCCGACGGGAAGAAACTGTTTTTT.

This chain uses TRBV9 with TRBJ1-4, with D perhaps TRBD1 (5 bases). The ends were cut back, 2 bases at V and 8 bases at J, with 16 bases in the middle. The CDR3 is 15 amino acids. Germline V gene data show CDR1 as SGDLS and CDR2 as YYNGEE. The CDR3 DNA reads as TGTGCCAGCAGCGTTTGGGGAGGGGTCGAAGAAAAACTGTTTTTT. It yields the protein CASSVWGGVEEKLFF.

The chain is built from TRBV25-1 and TRBJ1-1; possible D gene TRBD1, 6 bases. Germline loops: CDR1 MGHDK, CDR2 SYGVNS. Deletions cut 1 base from V and 7 bases from J, with 16 bases between. The length of the CDR3 is 15 residues. The chain's CDR3 is CASSESGQRPNEAFF. CDR3 nucleotides: TGTGCCAGCAGTGAATCAGGACAGCGACCTAATGAAGCTTTCTTT.

This chain links TRBV12-3 or TRBV12-4 with TRBJ2-7, with D unresolved. V shed 8 bases and J shed 4 bases, with 18 bases lying between them. This CDR3 region has 14 residues. This CDR3 reads CASPDFLSLYEQYF. The CDR3 region has the DNA TGTGCCAGCCCCGACTTCTTAAGCCTGTACGAGCAGTACTTC.

The chain employs TRBV12-5 and TRBJ1-5; 10 nucleotides match TRBD1. The CDR3 is made up of 16 amino acids. Germline CDR1 and CDR2: LGHNT and FRNRAP. The DNA of the CDR3 is TGTGCCAGCAGTCCCGACAGGGGGCAAGGCAATCAGCCCCAGCATTTT. This sequence encodes CASSPDRGQGNQPQHF.

The chain combines TRBV20-1 with TRBJ1-2; no reliable D call. Looked up from germline, CDR1 is DFQATT and CDR2 is SNEGSKA (reference sequence). The V end lost 8 bases, the J end lost 2 bases, and 15 bases lay between the germline ends. The CDR3 sequence is 13 residues long. The CDR3 loop reads CSTNAKTNYGYTF. In DNA form, the CDR3 reads TGCAGTACTAATGCGAAGACGAACTATGGCTACACCTTC.

This clonotype has ten or more counts. The chain joins TRBV24-1 to TRBJ1-2, with D unresolved. The length of the CDR3 is 15 residues. CDR1 and CDR2 from the germline V gene are KGHDR and SFDVKD. Trimming took off 3 bases at V and 4 bases at J, with 14 bases between the two ends. CDR3: CATSDATSGSYGYTF. The DNA of the CDR3 is TGTGCCACCAGTGATGCAACATCGGGGAGCTATGGCTACACCTTC.

The gene calls are TRBV12-3 or TRBV12-4 and TRBJ1-6; D is undetermined. This CDR3 is 16 amino acids long. V was clipped by 5 bases and J by 14 bases, with 25 bases between them. DNA of the CDR3: TGTGCCAGCAGTCTACCCCGGTCCGACTCCGATTCGTCCCTCCACTTT. This sequence encodes CASSLPRSDSDSSLHF.

This clonotype was seen a few times. This chain connects TRBV7-9 to TRBJ2-7; D is unclear. Germline CDR1 SEHNR, CDR2 FQNEAQ (reference sequence). V was clipped by 1 base and J by 1 base, with 8 bases between them. The CDR3 is 14 amino acids. The CDR3 nucleotides are TGTGCCAGCAGCTTAGTAGGCAGATCCTACGAGCAGTACTTC. The encoded protein is CASSLVGRSYEQYF.

This clonotype has a count of ten or more. The chain links TRBV7-9 to TRBJ2-7; D gene uncertain. The length of the CDR3 is 13 residues. The V end was cut by 3 bases, the J end by 0 bases, with 6 bases between. Germline assignment: CDR1 SEHNR and CDR2 FQNEAQ (reference sequence). The CDR3 sequence: CASSFVGSYEQYF. The CDR3 DNA reads as TGTGCCAGCAGCTTCGTTGGCTCCTACGAGCAGTACTTC. The entire variable domain, with the rest obtained from reference TRBV7-9 and TRBJ2-7, is as follows: DTGVSQNPRHKITKRGQNVTFRCDPISEHNRLYWYRQTLGQGPEFLTYFQNEAQLEKSRLLSDRFSAERPKGSFSTLEIQRTEQGDSAMYLCASSFVGSYEQYFGPGTRLTVT.

This clonotype was seen ten or more times. V gene TRBV24-1 combines with J gene TRBJ1-1; 7 bases agree with TRBD1. The CDR3 spans 14 residues. Germline V gene lookup returns CDR1 KGHDR and CDR2 SFDVKD. After removal of 2 bases from V and 7 bases from J, the junction contained 6 bases not matched to a gene. The CDR3 nucleotides are TGTGCCACCAGTGATTCGACAGGGCGGAGTGAAGCTTTCTTT. Translating it yields CATSDSTGRSEAFF.

This clonotype has ten or more counts. The chain joins TRBV7-9 to TRBJ1-2, with 7 nucleotides matching TRBD1. Germline V CDR1 and CDR2: SEHNR, FQNEAQ (reference sequence). The CDR3 is 15 amino acids. Trimming cost V 6 bases and J 4 bases; bases outside gene matches: 11. In DNA, the CDR3 is TGTGCCAGCAGTTCGACGAGGGGGCGCCCCTATGGCTACACCTTC. Translation gives CASSSTRGRPYGYTF. Full variable domain (missing parts from reference TRBV7-9 and TRBJ1-2): DTGVSQNPRHKITKRGQNVTFRCDPISEHNRLYWYRQTLGQGPEFLTYFQNEAQLEKSRLLSDRFSAERPKGSFSTLEIQRTEQGDSAMYLCASSSTRGRPYGYTFGSGTRLTVV.

In this sample, this clonotype turned up a few times. J is TRBJ1-5 and V is TRBV7-8; 8 bases are shared with TRBD1. The CDR3 is 15 amino acids. The germline gives CDR1 SGHVS, CDR2 FQNEAQ. V was clipped by 4 bases and J by 3 bases; unmatched bases: 5. Written as DNA, the CDR3 is TGTGCCAGCAGCTCGACAGGGGCGTACAATCAGCCCCAGCATTTT. It specifies CASSSTGAYNQPQHF.

CDR3 loop: CASSEIGSGRSGEKLFF. In nucleotides, the CDR3 is TGTGCCAGCAGTGAAATCGGGAGTGGAAGGAGCGGTGAAAAACTGTTTTTT. This chain links TRBV2 with TRBJ1-4; D unresolved. V was trimmed by 2 bases and J by 7 bases, leaving 20 bases between them. Per germline, CDR1 SNHLY and CDR2 FYNNEI. This CDR3 contains 17 residues.

This clonotype was counted ten times or more. V and J are TRBV7-9 and TRBJ1-5; maybe TRBD1 (6 bases). V was shortened by 1 base and J by 4 bases, with 8 bases between the two germline ends. The CDR3 contains 14 residues. The germline V gene encodes CDR1 SEHNR and CDR2 FQNEAQ (reference sequence). CDR3 coding DNA: TGTGCCAGCAGCTTAGGAGGACAGAATCAGCCCCAGCATTTT. This translates into CASSLGGQNQPQHF.

The chain employs TRBV24-1 and TRBJ1-5; 10 nucleotides line up with TRBD1. Germline lookup yields CDR1 KGHDR and CDR2 SFDVKD. The CDR3 extends over 15 amino acids. With V trimmed by 4 bases and J by 5 bases, 4 bases remained unmatched. This CDR3 is CATSERGQGDQPQHF. The CDR3 bases are TGTGCCACCAGTGAGCGAGGACAGGGGGATCAGCCCCAGCATTTT.

Notes on this clonotype: A much larger clone lies one base from this, so it may be a read error. V and J are TRBV15 and TRBJ1-5; no clear D gene. The length of the CDR3 is 16 residues. Germline CDR1 and CDR2: LNHNV and YYDKDF (reference sequence). Trimming left V 0 bases short and J 8 bases short, with 17 bases between. CDR3 loop: CATSREPTLASEPQHF. In nucleotides, the CDR3 is TGTGCCACCAGCAGAGAGCCGACACTCGCGTCGGAGCCCCAGCATTTT.

This sequence joins TRBV7-2 and TRBJ1-1, with a weak D call TRBD1 (5 bases). V was pared by 5 bases and J by 6 bases, with 16 bases between. This CDR3 contains 14 residues. CDR1 SGHTA and CDR2 FQGNSA come from the germline V gene. DNA for the CDR3: TGTGCCAGCAGCCTCACGAATGGGGGACCTGAAGCTTTCTTT. Translation gives CASSLTNGGPEAFF.

This chain joins TRBV4-1 and TRBJ2-7, with D unresolved. Deletions cut 4 bases from V and 0 bases from J, with 13 bases between. The CDR3 is 15 amino acids. Germline V gene sequence: CDR1 MGHRA, CDR2 YSYEKL. DNA of the CDR3: TGCGCCAGCAGCCGTTTCTATATGGCCTCCTACGAGCAGTACTTC. This encodes CASSRFYMASYEQYF.

The chain has TRBV6-1 and TRBJ1-2; D gene unclear. The CDR3 loop spans 14 amino acids. V lost 6 bases and J 3 bases, leaving 14 bases between the germline ends. Germline lookup yields CDR1 MNHNS and CDR2 SASEGT. CDR3 sequence: CASRIFRGHYGYTF. The CDR3 region has the DNA TGTGCCAGCAGGATCTTCCGGGGTCACTATGGCTACACCTTC.

V usage is TRBV19 and J usage is TRBJ1-1; D is unclear. This CDR3 contains 14 residues. CDR1 and CDR2 (germline): LNHDA, SQIVND (reference sequence). V was trimmed by 7 bases and J by 6 bases, leaving 18 bases between them. The CDR3 sequence: CASNIQFSSSEAFF. CDR3 DNA sequence: TGTGCCAGTAATATCCAGTTCTCCAGCTCTGAAGCTTTCTTT. Together with reference TRBV19 and TRBJ1-1, the CDR3 gives the full variable domain: DGGITQSPKYLFRKEGQNVTLSCEQNLNHDAMYWYRQDPGQGLRLIYYSQIVNDFQKGDIAEGYSVSREKKESFPLTVTSAQKNPTAFYLCASNIQFSSSEAFFGQGTRLTVV.

V is TRBV5-6 and J is TRBJ2-7, with TRBD1 matching 11 bases. There are 15 residues in the CDR3. In germline, CDR1 is SGHDT, CDR2 YYEEEE. The V gene end was trimmed by 3 bases and the J gene end by 4 bases; junction bases not matched to a gene: 6. The CDR3 DNA reads as TGTGCCAGCAGCTCCCGGGACAGGGGGGCGTACGAGCAGTACTTC. Its translation is CASSSRDRGAYEQYF. The variable domain in full, with the rest retrieved from reference TRBV5-6 and TRBJ2-7, is DAGVTQSPTHLIKTRGQQVTLRCSPKSGHDTVSWYQQALGQGPQFIFQYYEEEERQRGNFPDRFSGHQFPNYSSELNVNALLLGDSALYLCASSSRDRGAYEQYFGPGTRLTVT.

The chain couples TRBV10-3 to TRBJ2-5; no clear D gene. This CDR3 has 14 residues. Germline V gene sequence: CDR1 ENHRY, CDR2 SYGVKD. V lost 10 bases and J lost 1, with 16 bases in between. CDR3 protein: CASRERGRQETQYF. In DNA form, the CDR3 reads TGTGCCAGCAGAGAACGCGGACGCCAAGAGACCCAGTACTTC.

This chain connects TRBV15 to TRBJ2-7; TRBD1 matches 9 bases. The CDR3 totals 15 residues. Germline V CDR1 and CDR2: LNHNV, YYDKDF (reference sequence). The junction had 8 bases not matched to a gene; V was cut back by 3 bases and J by 5 bases. The CDR3 loop is CATSSWGQGGNEQYF. The CDR3 DNA is TGTGCCACCAGCAGCTGGGGACAGGGAGGGAACGAGCAGTACTTC.

This clonotype appeared a few times. V and J are TRBV7-9 and TRBJ1-2; no clear D gene. Looked up from germline, CDR1 is SEHNR and CDR2 is FQNEAQ (reference sequence). V shed 2 bases and J shed 8 bases, with 15 bases lying between them. This CDR3 region has 14 residues. CDR3 loop: CASSLNRAALGYTF. The CDR3 nucleotides read TGTGCCAGCAGCTTAAACCGGGCCGCACTGGGCTACACCTTC.

Regarding this clonotype: A single base separates this from a much larger clone, so it may be a read error. The chain uses TRBV5-5 and TRBJ1-2; D possibly corresponds to TRBD1 (6 bases). Between the trimmed V and J ends, which lost 4 bases and 4 bases, there was a span of 17 bases. CDR1 and CDR2 (germline): SGHKS, YYEKEE (reference sequence). There are 15 residues in the CDR3. The CDR3, as DNA: TGTGCCAGCAGCGAGCTAGCAGGGGACTCCTATGGCTACACCTTC. Translating gives CASSELAGDSYGYTF. Supplemented by reference TRBV5-5 and TRBJ1-2, the full variable domain reads DAGVTQSPTHLIKTRGQQVTLRCSPISGHKSVSWYQQVLGQGPQFIFQYYEKEERGRGNFPDRFSARQFPNYSSELNVNALLLGDSALYLCASSELAGDSYGYTFGSGTRLTVV.